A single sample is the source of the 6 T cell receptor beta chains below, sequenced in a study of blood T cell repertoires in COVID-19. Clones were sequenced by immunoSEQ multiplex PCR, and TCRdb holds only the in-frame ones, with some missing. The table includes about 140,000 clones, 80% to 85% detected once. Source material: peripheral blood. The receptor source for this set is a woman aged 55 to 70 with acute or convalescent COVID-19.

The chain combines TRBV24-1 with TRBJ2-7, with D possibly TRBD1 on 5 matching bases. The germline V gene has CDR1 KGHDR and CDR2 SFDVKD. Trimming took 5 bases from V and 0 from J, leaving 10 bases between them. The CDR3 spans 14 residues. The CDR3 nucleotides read TGTGCCACCAGTGTGGGGCAAGGCTCCTACGAGCAGTACTTC. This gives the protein CATSVGQGSYEQYF.

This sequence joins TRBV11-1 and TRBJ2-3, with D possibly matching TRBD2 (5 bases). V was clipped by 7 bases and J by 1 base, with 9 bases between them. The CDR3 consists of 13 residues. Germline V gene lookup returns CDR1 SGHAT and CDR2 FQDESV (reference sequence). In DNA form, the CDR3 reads TGTGCCAGCAATCTAGCCGGCACAGATACGCAGTATTTT. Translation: CASNLAGTDTQYF.

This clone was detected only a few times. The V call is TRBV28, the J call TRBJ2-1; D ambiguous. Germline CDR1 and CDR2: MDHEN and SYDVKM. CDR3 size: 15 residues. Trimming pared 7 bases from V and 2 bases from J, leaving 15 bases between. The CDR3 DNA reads TGTGCCAGCAACTCGGAAGCGAATACCTACAATGAGCAGTTCTTC. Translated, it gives CASNSEANTYNEQFF.

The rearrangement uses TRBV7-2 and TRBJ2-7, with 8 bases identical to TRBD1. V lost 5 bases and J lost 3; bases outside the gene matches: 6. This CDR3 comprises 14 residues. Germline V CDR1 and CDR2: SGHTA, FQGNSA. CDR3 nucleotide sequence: TGTGCCAGCAGCATAACAGGGGGGCGCTACGAGCAGTACTTC. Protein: CASSITGGRYEQYF.

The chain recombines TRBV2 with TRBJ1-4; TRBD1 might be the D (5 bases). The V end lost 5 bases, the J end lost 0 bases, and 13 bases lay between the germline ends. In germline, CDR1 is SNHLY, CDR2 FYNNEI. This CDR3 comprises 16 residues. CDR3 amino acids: CASSPGYTTTNEKLFF. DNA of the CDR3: TGTGCCAGCAGTCCAGGGTATACCACAACTAATGAAAAACTGTTTTTT.

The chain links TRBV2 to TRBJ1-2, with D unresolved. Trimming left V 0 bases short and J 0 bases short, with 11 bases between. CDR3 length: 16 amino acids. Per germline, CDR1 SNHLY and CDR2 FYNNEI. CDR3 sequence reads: CASSEARAVANYGYTF. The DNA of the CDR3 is TGTGCCAGCAGTGAAGCGCGGGCAGTAGCTAACTATGGCTACACCTTC.